These T cell receptor beta chains were read from a single sample in a study of blood T cell repertoires in COVID-19. This table comes from immunoSEQ multiplex PCR, and its TCRdb copy is limited to in-frame clones, with some not included. In the table there are approximately 250,000 clones, 84% of which are singletons. Input material: peripheral blood. Every receptor here comes from a human donor in a cohort sampled during active COVID-19. CDR3s include the opening cysteine and the closing phenylalanine or tryptophan. A D gene is named only where the DNA matches it firmly. Clone size is not always given. Where it is, it says once, few, many or a class for expanded clones.

j_call,v_call,d_call,clone_size,cdr3_aa,cdr3_nt
TRBJ2-1,TRBV5-8,NA,NA,CAPISVGRKSSYNEQFF,TGTGCCCCTATAAGTGTAGGGAGAAAGAGCTCCTACAATGAGCAGTTCTTC
TRBJ1-2,TRBV28,NA,NA,CASSFTVNYGYTF,TGTGCCAGCAGTTTCACAGTTAACTATGGCTACACCTTC
TRBJ2-7,TRBV29-1,NA,NA,CSAWTVSSYEQYF,TGCAGCGCCTGGACAGTTTCCTCCTACGAGCAGTACTTC
TRBJ2-1,TRBV7-9,NA,NA,CASSLAGVEQFF,TGTGCCAGCAGCTTAGCAGGGGTCGAGCAGTTCTTC
TRBJ1-2,TRBV19,NA,NA,CASSLAWRAGYGYTF,TGTGCCAGTAGTCTAGCCTGGAGGGCAGGCTATGGCTACACCTTC
TRBJ2-7,TRBV28,NA,NA,CASTLISTGPRYEQYF,TGTGCCAGCACCCTGATCTCAACAGGGCCGCGCTACGAGCAGTACTTC
TRBJ1-2,TRBV18,NA,NA,CASSPTLGDYGYTF,TGTGCCAGCTCACCCACCCTGGGAGACTATGGCTACACCTTC
TRBJ1-2,TRBV4-1,NA,NA,CASSQDVQGRHGYTF,TGCGCCAGCAGCCAAGATGTGCAAGGCAGGCATGGCTACACCTTC
TRBJ2-2,TRBV7-8,TRBD2,NA,CASSLSAGVGTGELFF,TGTGCCAGCAGCTTATCGGCGGGAGTAGGCACCGGGGAGCTGTTTTTT
TRBJ1-1,TRBV5-1,TRBD1,NA,CASSLRTGVTNTEAFF,TGCGCCAGCAGCTTGCGTACAGGGGTTACGAACACTGAAGCTTTCTTT
TRBJ2-7,TRBV4-2,TRBD2,NA,CASSQGGGLTYEQYF,TGTGCCAGCAGCCAAGGGGGGGGTCTAACCTACGAGCAGTACTTC
TRBJ2-7,TRBV23-1,NA,NA,CASWDSGEKGEQYF,TGCGCCAGCTGGGATTCGGGGGAGAAGGGCGAGCAGTACTTC
TRBJ1-4,TRBV5-6,NA,NA,CASSPRLGEKLFF,TGTGCCAGCAGCCCGAGGTTGGGTGAAAAACTGTTTTTT
TRBJ2-1,TRBV24-1,TRBD1,NA,CATSDQGQGRQFF,TGTGCCACCAGTGATCAGGGACAGGGGCGGCAGTTCTTC
TRBJ1-6,TRBV7-2,TRBD1,NA,CASSLALRDSQSSYNSPLHF,TGTGCCAGCAGCTTAGCGCTAAGGGACAGCCAAAGCTCCTATAATTCACCCCTCCACTTT
TRBJ1-4,TRBV4-3,NA,NA,CASSSSPGYSYEKLFF,TGCGCCAGCAGCTCCAGTCCGGGGTACTCTTATGAAAAACTGTTTTTT
TRBJ2-7,TRBV5-4,NA,NA,CASSKDSTNYEQYF,TGTGCCAGCAGCAAGGACTCAACCAACTACGAGCAGTACTTC
TRBJ2-5,TRBV5-4,TRBD2,NA,CASSLGAGGPGETQYF,TGTGCCAGCAGCTTGGGAGCGGGGGGGCCTGGAGAGACCCAGTACTTC
TRBJ2-5,TRBV6-5,TRBD2,few,CASSYSGLAGVETQYF,TGTGCCAGCAGTTACTCTGGACTAGCGGGGGTAGAGACCCAGTACTTC
TRBJ1-3,TRBV6-5,NA,few,CASSTGPGNTIYF,TGTGCCAGCAGTACAGGGCCCGGAAACACCATATATTTT
TRBJ1-3,TRBV28,NA,NA,CASRGGAWGNTIYF,TGTGCCAGCAGGGGAGGGGCTTGGGGAAACACCATATATTTT
TRBJ2-3,TRBV2,TRBD2,NA,CASNPIAGGTDTQYF,TGTGCCAGCAACCCGATAGCGGGGGGCACAGATACGCAGTATTTT
TRBJ1-1,TRBV9,TRBD1,NA,CASSGDPGGFRTEAFF,TGTGCCAGCAGCGGAGATCCAGGGGGCTTTAGAACTGAAGCTTTCTTT
TRBJ2-2,TRBV6-5,TRBD1,NA,CASSARQGSAGELFF,TGTGCCAGCAGCGCCCGACAGGGGTCCGCCGGGGAGCTGTTTTTT
TRBJ2-7,TRBV2,TRBD1,NA,CASSPKGADRSYEQYF,TGTGCCAGCAGCCCTAAGGGGGCAGACCGCTCCTACGAGCAGTACTTC
TRBJ2-3,TRBV5-6,TRBD2,NA,CASSFSGAHPGTDTQYF,TGTGCCAGCAGTTTTAGCGGGGCACATCCCGGCACAGATACGCAGTATTTT
TRBJ2-1,TRBV5-1,NA,NA,CASSLRSGGLTSYNEQFF,TGCGCCAGCAGCTTGCGTTCGGGTGGTTTGACCTCCTACAATGAGCAGTTCTTC
TRBJ2-1,TRBV2,TRBD2,NA,CASSDSGGSYNEQFF,TGTGCCAGCAGTGACAGCGGGGGGTCCTACAATGAGCAGTTCTTC
TRBJ2-7,TRBV20-1,TRBD2,NA,CSASRTSGSTYEQYF,TGCAGTGCTAGTAGGACTAGCGGGAGTACGTACGAGCAGTACTTC